What follows are 28 T cell receptor beta chains derived from one specimen sequenced in a study of T-cell memory formation after mild COVID-19. TCRdb ran MiXCR on the 5' RACE reads and lists one entry per CDR3 protein. This table has roughly 340,000 distinct CDR3 sequences, less than 20% appearing once. The specimen sequenced was PBMCs or a T cell subset sorted from them (not recorded which). The receptors were sampled from a man younger than 30 who had mild COVID-19 (a few samples of this study predate the infection). Cell type and time point are not known.

The CDR3 DNA follows: TGTGCCAGCAGCTTAGTGCGGACAGGGAATTCACCCCTCCACTTT. Translated: CASSLVRTGNSPLHF. J is TRBJ1-6 and V is TRBV7-9; 8 nucleotides agree with TRBD1. The CDR3 has 15 residues. Germline V gene sequence: CDR1 SEHNR, CDR2 FQNEAQ (reference sequence). V was clipped by 1 base and J by 7 bases; unmatched bases: 3.

This sequence joins TRBV10-3 and TRBJ2-2, with a possible D match to TRBD1 (6 bases). This CDR3 comprises 14 residues. V was clipped by 7 bases and J by 0 bases, with 9 bases between them. The V gene's germline CDR1 is ENHRY and CDR2 SYGVKD. Here the CDR3 reads CAINRDTNTGELFF. DNA for the CDR3: TGTGCCATCAACCGGGACACGAACACCGGGGAGCTGTTTTTT.

This clonotype was detected ten times or more. The rearrangement joins TRBV27 to TRBJ2-3; D is possibly TRBD1 (6 bases). This CDR3 has 15 amino acids. Germline assignment: CDR1 MNHEY and CDR2 SMNVEV (reference sequence). Trimming shortened V by 6 bases and J by 2 bases, and 15 bases separated the two germline ends. In DNA form, the CDR3 reads TGTGCCAGCAGGTTAAACAGGGTGGACACAGATACGCAGTATTTT. Encoded protein: CASRLNRVDTDTQYF.

This clonotype was seen a few times. V and J are TRBV24-1 and TRBJ2-5, with D unresolved. From germline, CDR1 is KGHDR and CDR2 SFDVKD. This CDR3 is built from 11 residues. V was shortened by 4 bases and J by 5 bases, with 4 bases between the two germline ends. Here the CDR3 DNA reads TGTGCCACCAGTGAGTCTGAGACCCAGTACTTC. This gives the protein CATSESETQYF.

This clonotype was observed a few times. CDR3 amino acids: CASSQNSDRMDGELFF. The DNA for the CDR3 is TGTGCCAGCAGCCAGAACTCGGACAGGATGGATGGGGAGCTGTTTTTT. The chain has TRBV7-9 and TRBJ2-2; 7 bases match TRBD1. With 5 bases clipped from V and 8 bases from J, the junction kept 14 bases outside the gene matches. There are 16 residues in the CDR3. Germline CDR1 is SEHNR and CDR2 is FQNEAQ (reference sequence).

This clonotype was seen more than once but under ten times. The J gene is TRBJ2-7, the V gene TRBV6-2 or TRBV6-3; 9 bases align to TRBD2. The CDR3 is made up of 16 amino acids. Germline CDR1 is MNHEY and CDR2 is SVGEGT. Trimming at V came to 0 bases and at J to 0 bases, leaving 3 bases not matched to a gene. The CDR3 bases are TGTGCCAGCAGTTACTCGGCGGGGGGGAGCTCCTACGAGCAGTACTTC. Translated: CASSYSAGGSSYEQYF.

This clonotype occurred a few times. The chain joins TRBV6-5 to TRBJ1-6; the match to TRBD1 covers 7 bases. V lost 1 base to trimming and J lost 5 bases; unmatched junction nucleotides: 2. The CDR3 is made up of 15 amino acids. The germline CDR1 and CDR2 sequences are MNHEY and SVGAGI. The CDR3 spells CASSYWDSNNSPLHF. CDR3 DNA sequence: TGTGCCAGCAGTTACTGGGACAGTAATAATTCACCCCTCCACTTT.

This clonotype was counted between two and nine times. The chain has TRBV2 and TRBJ2-7; TRBD1 agrees at 10 bases. CDR1 and CDR2 from the germline V gene are SNHLY and FYNNEI. The V and J ends lost 3 bases and 5 bases, in that order; junction bases with no gene match: 13. CDR3 size: 17 residues. CDR3: CASSDLDRDRGIDEQYV. The CDR3, as DNA: TGTGCCAGCAGTGACTTAGACCGGGACAGGGGAATCGACGAGCAGTACGTC.

This clonotype was detected many times. The V call is TRBV20-1, the J call TRBJ2-3; 13 bases map to TRBD2. In germline, CDR1 is DFQATT, CDR2 SNEGSKA (reference sequence). The CDR3 sequence is 17 residues long. V lost 4 bases, J lost 1 base, and 8 bases stayed unmatched. Here the CDR3 reads CSATTSGGKSGTDTQYF. The CDR3 DNA follows: TGCAGTGCTACGACTAGCGGGGGGAAAAGTGGCACAGATACGCAGTATTTT.

Ten or more counts support this clonotype. This chain joins TRBV6-6 and TRBJ2-7; 8 bases align to TRBD1. The CDR3 length is 14 residues. The germline V gene encodes CDR1 MNHNY and CDR2 SVGAGI (reference sequence). V trimming: 5 bases; J trimming: 1 base; junction bases outside the gene matches: 4. CDR3 region: CASSRGQESYEQYV. CDR3 DNA sequence: TGTGCCAGCAGTCGGGGACAGGAGTCCTACGAGCAGTACGTC.

This clonotype occurred a few times. This chain uses TRBV30 with TRBJ2-1; 10 nucleotides match TRBD2. The junction had 8 bases not matched to a gene; V was cut back by 0 bases and J by 15 bases. The CDR3 totals 13 residues. From germline, CDR1 is GTSNPN and CDR2 SVGIG (reference sequence). The CDR3, as DNA: TGTGCCTGGAGTGTTCTAGCGGGGGACGGGGCGTTCTTC. Translation: CAWSVLAGDGAFF.

The rearrangement joins TRBV5-1 to TRBJ2-7; no definite D call. The CDR3 has 13 amino acids. V dropped 0 bases and J dropped 5 bases, with 9 bases sitting between them. CDR1 is SGHRS and CDR2 is YFSETQ in the germline V gene. This chain's CDR3 is CASSLASGNEQYV. As DNA, the CDR3 is TGCGCCAGCAGCTTGGCCTCGGGTAACGAGCAGTACGTC.

This clonotype has more than one count but fewer than ten. The chain combines TRBV4-3 with TRBJ2-7; no definite D call. CDR1 is LGHNA and CDR2 is YSLEER in the germline V gene. V was pared by 0 bases and J by 7 bases, with 10 bases between. The CDR3 is made up of 13 amino acids. The CDR3 sequence: CASSQEVWKEQYF. Written as DNA, the CDR3 is TGCGCCAGCAGCCAAGAGGTATGGAAAGAGCAGTACTTC.

The chain recombines TRBV7-8 with TRBJ2-7, with D possibly TRBD2 on 7 matching bases. The CDR3 sequence is 14 residues long. Germline CDR1 is SGHVS and CDR2 is FQNEAQ. V lost 3 bases and J lost 1, with 10 bases in between. CDR3 nucleotides: TGTGCCAGCAGCTTCGGGGGGCGATCCTACGAGCAGTACTTC. Translated: CASSFGGRSYEQYF.

This clonotype occurred a few times. The chain combines TRBV2 with TRBJ2-5, with TRBD1 identical over 8 bases. Germline values: CDR1 SNHLY, CDR2 FYNNEI. This CDR3 has 14 amino acids. V lost 5 bases to trimming and J lost 3 bases; unmatched junction nucleotides: 5. The CDR3 region has the DNA TGTGCCAGCAGTACACAGGGGGGAGAAGAGACCCAGTACTTC. Protein sequence: CASSTQGGEETQYF.

The table lists this clonotype with a few counts. The chain employs TRBV3-1 and TRBJ2-5; D is undetermined. This CDR3 contains 14 residues. CDR1 is LGHDT and CDR2 is YNNKEL in the germline V gene (reference sequence). Trimming removed 5 bases at V and 3 bases at J, with 13 bases between. In nucleotides, the CDR3 is TGTGCCAGCAGCGCGACCAGGATGAAAGAGACCCAGTACTTC. This sequence encodes CASSATRMKETQYF.

This chain connects TRBV11-2 to TRBJ2-3; D remains unclear. The CDR3 extends over 14 amino acids. The V end was cut by 5 bases, the J end by 7 bases, with 16 bases between. Germline-derived CDR1 and CDR2 are SGHAT and FQNNGV. The CDR3 DNA sequence: TGTGCCAGCAGCCCCCGGAATTTCCGGCATACGCAGTATTTT. Its protein is CASSPRNFRHTQYF.

This rearrangement joins TRBV7-8 to TRBJ1-4; a weak D match, TRBD1 (5 bases). The CDR3 is 15 amino acids. CDR1 SGHVS and CDR2 FQNEAQ come from the germline V gene. Trimming cost V 2 bases and J 10 bases, with 17 bases left between them. CDR3 in DNA: TGTGCCAGCAGCTTACAGGGTCGGTCCGCGTCAAAACTGTTTTTT. Its translation: CASSLQGRSASKLFF.

This clonotype was detected many times. This chain joins TRBV18 and TRBJ2-5; 8 bases line up with TRBD1. Germline V gene data show CDR1 as KGHSH and CDR2 as LQKENI. The CDR3 sequence is 15 residues long. V dropped 2 bases and J dropped 1; count of bases not matched to a gene: 3. Here the CDR3 DNA reads TGTGCCAGCTCACCAGGGACAGGCTTCCAAGAGACCCAGTACTTC. Translating gives CASSPGTGFQETQYF.

V is TRBV5-1 and J is TRBJ1-1, with unresolved D. Per the germline V gene, CDR1 is SGHRS and CDR2 is YFSETQ. Trimming shortened V by 6 bases and J by 0 bases, and 12 bases separated the two germline ends. The CDR3 is made up of 14 amino acids. The CDR3 protein is CASNFGTLNTEAFF. CDR3 nucleotide sequence: TGCGCCAGCAATTTCGGCACCTTGAACACTGAAGCTTTCTTT.

The chain joins TRBV27 to TRBJ1-2; the D is unclear. CDR3 length: 15 residues. V was pared by 0 bases and J by 4 bases, with 12 bases between. The germline V gene has CDR1 MNHEY and CDR2 SMNVEV (reference sequence). CDR3 sequence (DNA): TGTGCCAGCAGTTTATCTTACCCGGCTTCCTATGGCTACACCTTC. Encoded protein: CASSLSYPASYGYTF.

This clonotype was observed a handful of times. J is TRBJ2-5 and V is TRBV7-2; D perhaps matches TRBD2 (5 bases). The CDR3 has 13 amino acids. Germline assignment: CDR1 SGHTA and CDR2 FQGNSA. The V gene lost 2 bases and the J gene lost 7 bases, with 11 bases spanning the gap. This CDR3 reads CASSLPRGMTQYF. The CDR3 bases are TGTGCCAGCAGCTTACCACGGGGTATGACCCAGTACTTC.

In this sample, this clonotype turned up a few times. CDR3 sequence reads: CASLMAGGNYGYTF. The DNA of the CDR3 is TGTGCCAGTCTAATGGCAGGGGGTAACTATGGCTACACCTTC. The J gene is TRBJ1-2, the V gene TRBV19; 7 nucleotides line up with TRBD1. The CDR3 has 14 residues. V shed 8 bases, J shed 1 base, and the junction held 7 bases outside the gene matches. CDR1 LNHDA and CDR2 SQIVND come from the germline V gene (reference sequence).

The chain has TRBV9 and TRBJ2-3; no definite D call. Trimming shortened V by 0 bases and J by 2 bases, and 16 bases separated the two germline ends. This CDR3 is built from 17 residues. Germline V gives CDR1 SGDLS, CDR2 YYNGEE. The CDR3 reads CASSVVPAAAVTDTQYF. In DNA, the CDR3 is TGTGCCAGCAGCGTAGTTCCGGCAGCCGCAGTCACAGATACGCAGTATTTT. Based on the CDR3 plus reference TRBV9 and TRBJ2-3, the full variable domain is DSGVTQTPKHLITATGQRVTLRCSPRSGDLSVYWYQQSLDQGLQFLIQYYNGEERAKGNILERFSAQQFPDLHSELNLSSLELGDSALYFCASSVVPAAAVTDTQYFGPGTRLTVL.

CDR3 residues: CASSLASGQGQEEQYV. As DNA, the CDR3 is TGTGCCAGCAGCTTAGCATCCGGACAGGGCCAGGAGGAGCAGTACGTC. This chain uses TRBV7-2 with TRBJ2-7; 8 bases are a match to TRBD1. J gave up 7 bases and V 0 bases, and 11 bases lay outside the gene matches. Germline CDR1 and CDR2: SGHTA and FQGNSA. The CDR3 is 16 amino acids.

This clonotype was observed once. This chain joins TRBV10-2 and TRBJ1-6, with a possible D match to TRBD1 (5 bases). Trimming took 0 bases from V and 7 from J, leaving 22 bases between them. This CDR3 is built from 19 residues. Per germline, CDR1 WSHSY and CDR2 SAAADI. The CDR3 protein is CASSESRSWFQGPNSPLHF. As DNA, the CDR3 is TGCGCCAGCAGTGAGTCGAGGTCGTGGTTTCAGGGTCCAAATTCACCCCTCCACTTT.

This chain links TRBV12-3 or TRBV12-4 with TRBJ1-1; D gene uncertain. The CDR3 length is 11 residues. Deletions cut 7 bases from V and 4 bases from J, with 7 bases between. The CDR3 coding sequence is TGTGCCAGCAACCTGCTCACTGAAGCTTTCTTT. Its translation: CASNLLTEAFF.

The V and J genes are TRBV7-9 and TRBJ1-2, with TRBD1 identical over 8 bases. The CDR3 is 17 amino acids. The germline V gene encodes CDR1 SEHNR and CDR2 FQNEAQ (reference sequence). V lost 4 bases, J lost 4 bases, and 14 bases stayed unmatched. The CDR3 region is CASSYRTVRGLIYGYTF. CDR3 nucleotides: TGTGCCAGCAGCTACAGGACCGTCAGGGGGCTCATCTATGGCTACACCTTC.